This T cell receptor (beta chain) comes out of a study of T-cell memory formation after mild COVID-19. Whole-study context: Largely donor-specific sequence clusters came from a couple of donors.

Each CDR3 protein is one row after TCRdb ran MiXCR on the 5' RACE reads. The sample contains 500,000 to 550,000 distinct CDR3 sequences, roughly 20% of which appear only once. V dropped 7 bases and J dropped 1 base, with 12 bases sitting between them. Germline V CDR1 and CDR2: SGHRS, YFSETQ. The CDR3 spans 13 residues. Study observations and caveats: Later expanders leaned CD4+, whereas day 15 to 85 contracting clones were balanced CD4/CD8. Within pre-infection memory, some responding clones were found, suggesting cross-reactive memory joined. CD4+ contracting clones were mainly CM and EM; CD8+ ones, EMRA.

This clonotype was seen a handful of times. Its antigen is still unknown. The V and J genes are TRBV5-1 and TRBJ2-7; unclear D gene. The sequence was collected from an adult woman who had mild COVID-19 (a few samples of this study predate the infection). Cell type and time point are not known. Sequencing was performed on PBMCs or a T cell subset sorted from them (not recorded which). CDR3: CASCLEDSYEQYF. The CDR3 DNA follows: TGCGCCAGCTGTCTCGAGGATTCCTACGAGCAGTACTTC.